The 26 T cell receptor beta chains presented below share a single source sample, sequenced in a study of T cell clonality in common variable immunodeficiency. TCRdb's copy holds only in-frame clones and misses some; the assay was immunoSEQ multiplex PCR. This sample shows tens of thousands of clones and no singletons; 1.6% rests with the ten largest. The specimen sequenced was peripheral blood mononuclear cells. The receptors here all came from a person between 18 and 75 years old in good health.

This clone was recorded many times. The read halts 3 residues ahead of the CDR3 end, with the missing end drawn from the germline J gene. The chain links TRBV7-3 to TRBJ2-3, with TRBD2 matching over 8 bases. The germline CDR1 and CDR2 sequences are SGHTA and FQGTGA. There are 17 residues in the CDR3. V gave up 5 bases and J gave up 0 bases; unmatched junction bases: 10. CDR3 bases read: TGTGCCAGCAGCCTTAGCGGGAACCCTACTAGCACAGATACG. Amino acid sequence: CASSLSGNPTSTDT. The whole CDR3 protein reads CASSLSGNPTSTDTQYF.

This clone was counted a few times. Sequencing ends 3 residues short of the CDR3 end; the germline J gene provides the rest. V gene TRBV10-2 combines with J gene TRBJ2-4; 12 positions match TRBD2. Germline assignment: CDR1 WSHSY and CDR2 SAAADI. The CDR3 consists of 19 residues. The V and J ends lost 2 bases and 3 bases, in that order; junction bases with no gene match: 11. The CDR3 DNA, read in part, is TGCGCCAGCAGTGAGGTGGAGACTAGCGGGAGTTGGGTCAAAAACATT. It yields the protein CASSEVETSGSWVKNI. In full, the CDR3 is CASSEVETSGSWVKNIQYF.

This clone was seen ten or more times. The read ends 3 residues shy of where the CDR3 ends; the end is completed using the germline J gene. The rearrangement joins TRBV7-6 to TRBJ2-1; 14 nucleotides agree with TRBD2. V gave up 2 bases and J gave up 7 bases; unmatched junction bases: 7. CDR1 SGHVS and CDR2 FNYEAQ come from the germline V gene. This CDR3 spans 17 amino acids. The part of the CDR3 DNA that was read is TGTGCCAGCAGCTTACCCTCCGGGACTAGCGGGAGTAATGAG. Translating it yields CASSLPSGTSGSNE. The whole CDR3 region reads CASSLPSGTSGSNEQFF.

At least ten counts were recorded for this clone. The read ends 3 residues before the CDR3 terminus; that terminus is restored from the germline J gene. The V gene is TRBV18, the J gene TRBJ1-4; a possible D gene is TRBD1 (6 bases). Trimming left V 3 bases short and J 5 bases short, with 16 bases between. This CDR3 is 16 amino acids long. Germline CDR1 reads KGHSH; CDR2 reads LQKENI. Partial CDR3 DNA: TGTGCCAGCTCACCGGGCACAGGGAAGGTCAATGAAAAA. This sequence encodes CASSPGTGKVNEK. In full, the CDR3 is CASSPGTGKVNEKLFF.

This clone was recorded a few times. The read halts 3 residues ahead of the CDR3 end, with the missing end drawn from the germline J gene. The chain combines TRBV7-9 with TRBJ2-1, with 7 nucleotides matching TRBD1. Germline loops: CDR1 SEHNR, CDR2 FQNEAQ (reference sequence). This CDR3 region has 14 residues. Unmatched junction bases numbered 6, after V lost 5 bases and J lost 5 bases. CDR3 loop: CASSPRGTDNEQFF. CDR3 DNA, as far as it was read: TGTGCCAGCAGCCCCAGGGGGACGGACAATGAG. Using reference TRBV7-9 and TRBJ2-1 for the parts outside the CDR3, the full variable domain is DTGVSQNPRHKITKRGQNVTFRCDPISEHNRLYWYRQTLGQGPEFLTYFQNEAQLEKSRLLSDRFSAERPKGSFSTLEIQRTEQGDSAMYLCASSPRGTDNEQFFGPGTRLTVL.

There are many counts of this clone. The CDR3 is cut off 3 residues early in the read; its end comes from the germline J gene. The chain joins TRBV7-8 to TRBJ1-5, with TRBD1 matching over 7 bases. Germline V CDR1 and CDR2: SGHVS, FQNEAQ. The V segment lost 5 bases and the J segment 3 bases; nucleotides outside the gene matches: 4. The CDR3 is made up of 14 amino acids. The covered CDR3 bases are TGTGCCAGCAGCAGAGGACAGGTCAATCAGCCC. The encoded protein is CASSRGQVNQP. From start to end, the CDR3 is CASSRGQVNQPQHF.

This clone appeared a few times. The read finishes 3 residues shy of the CDR3 end, and the germline J gene is used to complete it. The chain has TRBV5-1 and TRBJ2-3; 10 bases line up with TRBD2. Germline CDR1 and CDR2: SGHRS and YFSETQ. CDR3 length equals 16 residues. V shed 3 bases, J shed 1 base, and the junction held 5 bases outside the gene matches. The CDR3 protein is CASSSTGTSGTDTQYF. CDR3 DNA (partial): TGCGCCAGCAGCTCAACCGGGACTAGCGGCACAGATACG.

This clone has ten or more counts. The DNA ends 3 residues before the CDR3 does, and the rest of the CDR3 is filled in from the germline J gene. This chain joins TRBV20-1 and TRBJ2-3, with D possibly being TRBD2 (6 bases). V lost 5 bases to trimming and J lost 2 bases, with 14 bases between them. This CDR3 comprises 14 residues. Germline V lookup: CDR1 DFQATT, CDR2 SNEGSKA (reference sequence). The CDR3 sequence is CSAPHAGTTDTQYF. The CDR3 bases that were read are TGCAGTGCTCCCCATGCGGGGACCACAGATACG.

Concerning this clone: Being one base from a much bigger clone, this may be a read error. Other nucleotide sequences from this sample produce the same CDR3. Incomplete CDR3 DNA: TGTGCCAGCTCACCGGACAGGGGCAATTCACCC. This encodes CASSPDRGNSP. The full CDR3 protein reads CASSPDRGNSPLHF. The V gene is TRBV18, the J gene TRBJ1-6, with TRBD1 matching 9 bases. The read halts 3 residues ahead of the CDR3 end, with the missing end drawn from the germline J gene. Per the germline V gene, CDR1 is KGHSH and CDR2 is LQKENI. V lost 3 bases and J lost 7; bases outside the gene matches: 1. The CDR3 sequence is 14 residues long.

This clone was detected ten times or more. Sequencing ends 3 residues short of the CDR3 end; the germline J gene provides the rest. This rearrangement joins TRBV29-1 to TRBJ2-1; 8 nucleotides match TRBD2. Germline CDR1 is SQVTM and CDR2 is ANQGSEA. The CDR3 is 14 residues long. V lost 6 bases and J lost 7; bases outside the gene matches: 11. This CDR3 is CSVTGAGEGNEQFF. The sequenced CDR3 bases are TGCAGCGTCACCGGAGCGGGAGAGGGGAATGAG.

This clone came up many times. The missing CDR3 end, 3 residues past where the read stops, is filled in from the germline J gene. The chain employs TRBV30 and TRBJ2-3, with D unclear. Germline loops: CDR1 GTSNPN, CDR2 SVGIG (reference sequence). The CDR3 is 13 amino acids. The germline V and J ends were trimmed by 3 bases and 1 base, with 8 bases remaining between them. The CDR3: CAWSLRGTDTQYF. The sequenced part of the CDR3 DNA is TGTGCCTGGAGCCTCCGGGGCACAGATACG.

Many counts were recorded for this clone. The read ends 3 residues shy of where the CDR3 ends; the end is completed using the germline J gene. The chain employs TRBV20-1 and TRBJ2-7, with 7 positions matching TRBD2. V was pared by 0 bases and J by 4 bases, with 9 bases of the junction left unmatched. CDR1 is DFQATT, CDR2 SNEGSKA, per germline (reference sequence). The CDR3 extends over 15 amino acids. The CDR3 sequence: CSARDPSGIGYEQYF. CDR3 DNA (partial): TGCAGTGCTAGAGATCCCAGCGGGATAGGGTACGAG.

This clone was seen many times. The part of the CDR3 DNA that was read is TGTGCCAGCAGCTTAGGGATAGCGGGAGTCCACGAG. Its protein is CASSLGIAGVHE. The entire CDR3 sequence reads CASSLGIAGVHEQYF. This chain joins TRBV11-2 and TRBJ2-7, with TRBD2 matching 9 bases. The read terminates 3 residues ahead of where the CDR3 ends, so the germline J gene completes it. This CDR3 contains 15 residues. V lost 1 base to trimming and J lost 5 bases; unmatched junction nucleotides: 6. Per the germline V gene, CDR1 is SGHAT and CDR2 is FQNNGV.

This clone was counted many times. The read ends 3 residues shy of where the CDR3 ends; the end is completed using the germline J gene. The V call is TRBV5-4, the J call TRBJ2-1; D may be TRBD2 (6 bases). The CDR3 totals 15 residues. Germline V lookup: CDR1 SGHNT, CDR2 YYREEE (reference sequence). V was pared by 0 bases and J by 4 bases, with 11 bases between. The CDR3 loop reads CASSLGLDPYNEQFF. CDR3 bases read: TGTGCCAGCAGCTTGGGACTAGACCCGTACAATGAG.

This clone was counted ten times or more. The missing CDR3 end, 3 residues past where the read stops, is filled in from the germline J gene. V usage is TRBV2 and J usage is TRBJ1-4; a weak D match, TRBD1 (6 bases). The V and J ends lost 1 base and 8 bases respectively, with 14 bases between them. The germline CDR1 and CDR2 sequences are SNHLY and FYNNEI. The CDR3 has 15 residues. The DNA read from the CDR3 is TGTGCCAGCAGTGAAGAGTTGGGCCAGGGGGAAAAA. Protein sequence: CASSEELGQGEK. The entire CDR3 is CASSEELGQGEKLFF.

This clone was recorded at least ten times. The read ends 3 residues shy of where the CDR3 ends; the end is completed using the germline J gene. This sequence joins TRBV4-1 and TRBJ2-7, with D tentatively TRBD1 (6 bases). In germline, CDR1 is MGHRA, CDR2 YSYEKL. This CDR3 is 13 amino acids long. Deletions cut 5 bases from V and 0 bases from J, with 8 bases between. CDR3 DNA (partial): TGCGCCAGCAGCTACAGGGCCTCCTACGAG. Translated, it gives CASSYRASYE. The whole CDR3 protein is CASSYRASYEQYF.

This clone was seen many times. Read data end 3 residues before the CDR3 end; the end is taken from the germline J gene. The genes are TRBV7-3 and TRBJ2-1; 11 nucleotides agree with TRBD2. Looked up from germline, CDR1 is SGHTA and CDR2 is FQGTGA. V dropped 4 bases and J dropped 8; count of bases not matched to a gene: 4. The CDR3 is 14 amino acids. The chain's CDR3 is CASSSTSGVHEQFF. CDR3 DNA, as far as it was read: TGTGCCAGCAGCTCGACTAGCGGGGTTCATGAG.

Ten or more counts support this clone. Read sequence stops 3 residues before the CDR3 end, and the germline J gene provides the missing end. V usage is TRBV20-1 and J usage is TRBJ1-5, with a possible D match to TRBD1 (6 bases). V dropped 4 bases and J dropped 2 bases, with 18 bases sitting between them. The CDR3 is 16 amino acids. Germline V gene lookup returns CDR1 DFQATT and CDR2 SNEGSKA (reference sequence). This CDR3 is CSATSYRAGGNQPQHF. CDR3 DNA, as far as it was read: TGCAGTGCTACCTCCTACAGGGCAGGAGGCAATCAGCCC.

This clone has more than one count but fewer than ten. The observed sequence ends 3 residues before the CDR3 terminus, with the missing tail filled in from the germline J gene. V usage is TRBV7-9 and J usage is TRBJ1-2; the D gene is possibly TRBD1 (5 bases). The CDR3 consists of 14 residues. Per the germline V gene, CDR1 is SEHNR and CDR2 is FQNEAQ (reference sequence). The DNA read from the CDR3 is TGTGCCAGCAGCCGTAGCGGGGCGCCCTACGAC. It specifies CASSRSGAPYD. Given in full, the CDR3 is CASSRSGAPYDYTF.

This clone was picked up many times. The read terminates 3 residues before the CDR3 end, so the remaining end is supplied by the germline J gene. The chain has TRBV30 and TRBJ2-7; tentative D call: TRBD1 (5 bases). CDR1 is GTSNPN and CDR2 is SVGIG in the germline V gene (reference sequence). The CDR3 is 13 amino acids. The V and J ends lost 0 bases and 5 bases respectively, with 11 bases between them. The CDR3 here is CAWSVRVRDEQYF. Partial CDR3 DNA: TGTGCCTGGAGTGTCAGGGTCCGGGACGAG.

Ten or more counts support this clone. The read ends 3 residues before the CDR3 terminus; that terminus is restored from the germline J gene. The J gene is TRBJ2-5, the V gene TRBV12-3 or TRBV12-4, with 8 bases fitting TRBD2. The trim removed 6 bases at V and 2 bases at J, leaving 2 bases unmatched. The CDR3 is 13 residues long. Incomplete CDR3 DNA: TGTGCCAGCAGACTAGCGGATCAAGAGACC. Encoded protein: CASRLADQET. The full-length CDR3 reads as CASRLADQETQYF.

In its sample, this clone was seen many times. The missing CDR3 end, 3 residues past where the read stops, is filled in from the germline J gene. The J gene is TRBJ2-5, the V gene TRBV10-2; no definite D call. In germline, CDR1 is WSHSY, CDR2 SAAADI. This CDR3 contains 12 residues. Deletions cut 4 bases from V and 5 bases from J, with 8 bases between. The chain's CDR3 is CASSALSETQYF. The sequenced CDR3 bases are TGCGCCAGCAGTGCCCTCTCGGAGACC.

In this sample, this clone turned up many times. The CDR3 end is not reached by the read, which stops 3 residues before it; the germline J gene fills it in. The chain is built from TRBV7-9 and TRBJ2-7, with D possibly TRBD1 on 7 matching bases. The CDR3 has 15 residues. CDR1 is SEHNR, CDR2 FQNEAQ, per germline (reference sequence). V lost 5 bases to trimming and J lost 2 bases, with 16 bases between them. The sequenced part of the CDR3 DNA is TGTGCCAGCAGCGGCCCCCAGGGGGGCACCTACGAG. It encodes CASSGPQGGTYE. The full CDR3 sequence reads CASSGPQGGTYEQYF.

This clone showed up just a few times. The read stops 3 residues short of the end of the CDR3; the missing end is completed from the germline J gene. This chain joins TRBV11-1 and TRBJ1-1; D remains unclear. The CDR3 contains 13 residues. Germline-derived CDR1 and CDR2 are SGHAT and FQDESV (reference sequence). Between the trimmed V and J ends, which lost 2 bases and 3 bases, there was a span of 7 bases. The CDR3 is CASSLSDYTEAFF. CDR3 DNA, as far as it was read: TGTGCCAGCAGCTTATCCGACTACACTGAA.

This clone was picked up many times. The CDR3 end lies 3 residues beyond the end of the read and is filled in from the germline J gene. The genes are TRBV13 and TRBJ1-3; D might be TRBD1 (5 bases). The CDR3 covers 15 residues. Trimming shortened V by 0 bases and J by 0 bases, and 6 bases separated the two germline ends. The germline V gene has CDR1 PRHDT and CDR2 FYEKMQ (reference sequence). The CDR3 here is CASSLGRGSGNTIYF. The sequenced part of the CDR3 DNA is TGTGCCAGCAGCTTAGGTAGGGGCTCTGGAAACACC.

This clone was observed at least ten times. The observed sequence ends 3 residues before the CDR3 terminus, with the missing tail filled in from the germline J gene. The rearrangement links TRBV19 to TRBJ1-1; D gene uncertain. Trimming took 4 bases from V and 1 from J, leaving 4 bases between them. The germline V gene encodes CDR1 LNHDA and CDR2 SQIVND (reference sequence). The CDR3 is 12 residues long. The chain's CDR3 is CASSTWNTEAFF. Incomplete CDR3 DNA: TGTGCCAGTAGTACGTGGAACACTGAA.